A single sample is the source of the 29 T cell receptor beta chains below, sequenced in a study of blood T cell repertoires in COVID-19. Clones were sequenced by immunoSEQ multiplex PCR, and TCRdb holds only the in-frame ones, with some missing. Of under 350,000 clones in the sample, roughly 85% are singletons; the top ten hold approximately 9%. The sequenced sample consisted of peripheral blood. These receptors originate from a woman in her 50s who had recovered from COVID-19.

The chain combines TRBV2 with TRBJ2-2; a possible D gene is TRBD1 (6 bases). The CDR3 contains 15 residues. The germline V gene encodes CDR1 SNHLY and CDR2 FYNNEI. The V and J ends lost 4 bases and 2 bases respectively, with 11 bases between them. CDR3 protein: CASSVGTLNTGELFF. The CDR3, as DNA: TGTGCCAGCAGTGTCGGGACACTTAACACCGGGGAGCTGTTTTTT. The entire variable domain, with the rest obtained from reference TRBV2 and TRBJ2-2, is as follows: EPEVTQTPSHQVTQMGQEVILRCVPISNHLYFYWYRQILGQKVEFLVSFYNNEISEKSEIFDDQFSVERPDGSNFTLKIRSTKLEDSAMYFCASSVGTLNTGELFFGEGSRLTVL.

The rearrangement uses TRBV4-2 and TRBJ2-5; D is perhaps TRBD2 (6 bases). Germline CDR1 is LGHNA and CDR2 is YNFKEQ. The CDR3 covers 15 residues. V lost 1 base, J lost 5 bases, and 14 bases lay in between. This CDR3 is CASSQVVEGKETQYF. CDR3 DNA sequence: TGTGCCAGCAGCCAAGTGGTGGAGGGGAAGGAGACCCAGTACTTC.

The CDR3 sequence: CATSDPGRSPYGYTF. In nucleotides, the CDR3 is TGTGCCACCAGTGATCCAGGGAGGAGCCCCTATGGCTACACCTTC. This chain connects TRBV24-1 to TRBJ1-2, with D possibly TRBD1 on 5 matching bases. The CDR3 is 15 amino acids. In germline, CDR1 is KGHDR, CDR2 SFDVKD. V lost 3 bases and J lost 4, with 14 bases in between.

The chain is built from TRBV6-5 and TRBJ2-2; D uncertain. Germline CDR1 and CDR2: MNHEY and SVGAGI. Trimming removed 0 bases at V and 1 base at J, with 9 bases between. The CDR3 covers 16 residues. In nucleotides, the CDR3 is TGTGCCAGCAGTTACTCTATGGGCCAGAACACCGGGGAGCTGTTTTTT. Translating gives CASSYSMGQNTGELFF.

This chain uses TRBV20-1 with TRBJ1-3; D might be TRBD1 (5 bases). Trimming took off 3 bases at V and 0 bases at J, with 9 bases between the two ends. Looked up from germline, CDR1 is DFQATT and CDR2 is SNEGSKA (reference sequence). The CDR3 sequence is 14 residues long. CDR3 in amino acids: CSASTGGSGNTIYF. CDR3 nucleotides: TGCAGTGCTAGTACGGGGGGCTCTGGAAACACCATATATTTT.

The V and J genes are TRBV4-1 and TRBJ2-5; maybe TRBD2 (7 bases). The CDR3 is 17 amino acids. In germline, CDR1 is MGHRA, CDR2 YSYEKL. Trimming took off 4 bases at V and 1 base at J, with 19 bases between the two ends. CDR3 in DNA: TGCGCCAGCAGCCCCTTACAGGGAGGGGGACCCCAAGAGACCCAGTACTTC. Its translation is CASSPLQGGGPQETQYF.

The chain links TRBV5-1 to TRBJ2-3; 11 nucleotides align to TRBD2. This CDR3 has 15 amino acids. CDR1 and CDR2 (germline): SGHRS, YFSETQ. With V trimmed by 4 bases and J by 3 bases, 4 bases remained unmatched. The CDR3 reads CASSERLAGTDTQYF. CDR3 bases: TGCGCCAGCAGCGAAAGACTAGCGGGAACAGATACGCAGTATTTT.

This chain joins TRBV3-1 (or the pseudogene TRBV3-2) and TRBJ2-3; maybe TRBD2 (5 bases). Trimming took off 0 bases at V and 2 bases at J, with 9 bases between the two ends. CDR3 size: 15 residues. Germline loops: CDR1 LGHDT, CDR2 YNNKEL (reference sequence). CDR3 amino acids: CASSQDSAFTDTQYF. The CDR3 DNA reads TGTGCCAGCAGCCAAGATAGCGCTTTCACAGATACGCAGTATTTT.

V usage is TRBV11-2 and J usage is TRBJ2-7; D is undetermined. V was pared by 5 bases and J by 3 bases, with 11 bases between. The CDR3 runs to 13 residues. Germline CDR1 SGHAT, CDR2 FQNNGV. The CDR3, as DNA: TGTGCCAGCAGCACTACGAACATCTACGAGCAGTACTTC. Translated: CASSTTNIYEQYF.

J is TRBJ2-2 and V is TRBV9; TRBD1 agrees at 10 bases. With 2 bases clipped from V and 6 bases from J, the junction kept 4 bases outside the gene matches. Germline assignment: CDR1 SGDLS and CDR2 YYNGEE. This CDR3 region has 15 residues. The DNA of the CDR3 is TGTGCCAGCAGCGTGACAGGGGGCAGTTCCGGGGAGCTGTTTTTT. As protein: CASSVTGGSSGELFF.

This chain joins TRBV6-6 and TRBJ2-7, with 7 bases fitting TRBD1. Germline lookup yields CDR1 MNHNY and CDR2 SVGAGI (reference sequence). The junction had 7 bases not matched to a gene; V was cut back by 6 bases and J by 5 bases. CDR3 size: 13 residues. In DNA, the CDR3 is TGTGCCAGCAGAAAGAAGGGGGCGCACGAGCAGTACTTC. This gives the protein CASRKKGAHEQYF.

This chain connects TRBV4-3 to TRBJ2-7; 8 nucleotides line up with TRBD2. From germline, CDR1 is LGHNA and CDR2 YSLEER. With 6 bases clipped from V and 2 bases from J, the junction kept 9 bases outside the gene matches. This CDR3 is 15 amino acids long. CDR3 DNA sequence: TGCGCCAGCAGTCGCAATAGCGGGGACGCCTACGAGCAGTACTTC. Encoded protein: CASSRNSGDAYEQYF.

The genes are TRBV7-6 and TRBJ2-6; D unclear. The ends were cut back, 3 bases at V and 0 bases at J, with 6 bases in the middle. The CDR3 sequence is 15 residues long. The germline V gene encodes CDR1 SGHVS and CDR2 FNYEAQ. This CDR3 is CASSFQASGANVLTF. As DNA, the CDR3 is TGTGCCAGCAGCTTCCAGGCCTCTGGGGCCAACGTCCTGACTTTC.

The chain links TRBV6-5 to TRBJ2-1, with 8 positions matching TRBD2. The CDR3 has 14 residues. The V gene end was trimmed by 10 bases and the J gene end by 6 bases; junction bases not matched to a gene: 11. CDR1 and CDR2 from the germline V gene are MNHEY and SVGAGI. The CDR3 protein is CATLELAVLNEQFF. The CDR3 bases are TGTGCCACCCTGGAACTAGCGGTCCTCAATGAGCAGTTCTTC.

V is TRBV2 and J is TRBJ1-5; 9 bases are a match to TRBD1. Germline V gene sequence: CDR1 SNHLY, CDR2 FYNNEI. CDR3 length: 16 amino acids. J was trimmed by 1 base and V by 8 bases; bases with no gene match: 9. CDR3 protein: CASRPSTGGSNQPQHF. As DNA, the CDR3 is TGTGCCAGCCGCCCCTCGACAGGGGGAAGCAATCAGCCCCAGCATTTT.

This clone has just one count. CDR3 coding DNA: TGTGCCAGCAGTTACTATCCCGGGGGGGGAGGAAACATTCAGTACTTC. Translating it yields CASSYYPGGGGNIQYF. The rearrangement uses TRBV6-5 and TRBJ2-4; TRBD2 agrees at 8 bases. This CDR3 is built from 16 residues. Trimming removed 1 base from V and 6 bases from J; junction bases left unmatched: 8. Per germline, CDR1 MNHEY and CDR2 SVGAGI.

Of note for this clone: The conserved phenylalanine or tryptophan normally closing the CDR3 is absent here, so this likely arose from a read error. It is unclear where the CDR3 begins or ends on the DNA, so no DNA is shown, and the CDR3 is as TCRdb lists it. The chain joins TRBV12-5 to TRBJ2-3; the table's TRBD1 call for D was not verified on the DNA. In germline, CDR1 is LGHNT, CDR2 FRNRAP. The CDR3 totals 10 residues, both ends included. CDR3 sequence reads: CASGLGTGPP.

The genes are TRBV6-5 and TRBJ1-2; D is unclear. The germline CDR1 and CDR2 sequences are MNHEY and SVGAGI. This CDR3 has 13 amino acids. V was pared by 2 bases and J by 2 bases, with 6 bases between. DNA of the CDR3: TGTGCCAGCAGTTACAGCCTGAACTATGGCTACACCTTC. The encoded protein is CASSYSLNYGYTF.

The chain carries TRBV29-1 and TRBJ2-7; 11 bases fit TRBD1. Germline CDR1 and CDR2: SQVTM and ANQGSEA. This CDR3 spans 14 amino acids. Losses at the gene ends were 3 bases for V and 0 bases for J; bases not matched to a gene: 1. Written as DNA, the CDR3 is TGCAGCGTTGAGGGGACAGGGGGCTCCTACGAGCAGTACTTC. Translating it yields CSVEGTGGSYEQYF.

The V and J genes are TRBV5-1 and TRBJ2-3; the match to TRBD2 covers 11 bases. CDR3 size: 16 residues. Germline V gene sequence: CDR1 SGHRS, CDR2 YFSETQ. Trimming cost V 4 bases and J 1 base; bases outside gene matches: 5. This CDR3 is CASSPETSGGTDTQYF. CDR3 coding DNA: TGCGCCAGCAGCCCTGAGACTAGCGGGGGCACAGATACGCAGTATTTT.

This clone was picked up a small number of times. The chain recombines TRBV7-6 with TRBJ2-7, with D possibly matching TRBD2 (5 bases). Trimming removed 5 bases from V and 5 bases from J, with 22 bases in between. Germline V gives CDR1 SGHVS, CDR2 FNYEAQ. The CDR3 extends over 16 amino acids. The CDR3 nucleotides read TGTGCCAGCAGCCCCGGCTTGAGAGGGAGAGACCACGAGCAGTACTTC. Protein sequence: CASSPGLRGRDHEQYF.

This chain uses TRBV6-5 with TRBJ2-1, with a weak D call TRBD2 (6 bases). The CDR3 loop spans 16 amino acids. The ends were cut back, 0 bases at V and 4 bases at J, with 13 bases in the middle. CDR1 MNHEY and CDR2 SVGAGI come from the germline V gene. This CDR3 reads CASSYSEAGVYNEQFF. CDR3 DNA sequence: TGTGCCAGCAGTTACTCGGAAGCGGGCGTATACAATGAGCAGTTCTTC.

The rearrangement joins TRBV11-2 to TRBJ2-2; 10 nucleotides agree with TRBD2. The CDR3 contains 18 residues. Germline-derived CDR1 and CDR2 are SGHAT and FQNNGV. V gave up 0 bases and J gave up 5 bases; unmatched junction bases: 9. The CDR3 here is CASSLDDRLAGWTGELFF. CDR3 bases: TGTGCCAGCAGCTTAGACGATAGACTAGCGGGTTGGACCGGGGAGCTGTTTTTT.

The chain links TRBV18 to TRBJ1-1; D remains unclear. Germline CDR1 is KGHSH and CDR2 is LQKENI. This CDR3 comprises 14 residues. V was pared by 2 bases and J by 1 base, with 8 bases between. The CDR3, as DNA: TGTGCCAGCTCACCAGGGGAGGGGAACACTGAAGCTTTCTTT. Its translation is CASSPGEGNTEAFF.

The chain uses TRBV28 and TRBJ2-3; 12 bases are a match to TRBD2. The germline CDR1 and CDR2 sequences are MDHEN and SYDVKM. CDR3 length: 19 residues. Trimming cost V 6 bases and J 4 bases; bases outside gene matches: 17. The CDR3 DNA reads TGTGCCAGCAGACCTCCGACTAGCGGGGGCCGGTTCAGGTCAGATACGCAGTATTTT. This encodes CASRPPTSGGRFRSDTQYF.

The chain carries TRBV3-1 (or the pseudogene TRBV3-2) and TRBJ1-1, with D possibly being TRBD1 (5 bases). CDR1 is LGHDT and CDR2 is YNNKEL in the germline V gene (reference sequence). V shed 0 bases and J shed 0 bases, with 14 bases lying between them. The CDR3 is 17 residues long. CDR3 in amino acids: CASSQDLGAALNTEAFF. The CDR3, as DNA: TGTGCCAGCAGCCAAGATTTAGGGGCAGCCCTGAACACTGAAGCTTTCTTT.

The chain couples TRBV4-3 to TRBJ2-3; 8 bases map to TRBD2. The CDR3 runs to 15 residues. V shed 1 base, J shed 0 bases, and the junction held 0 bases outside the gene matches. Germline V gene sequence: CDR1 LGHNA, CDR2 YSLEER. The CDR3 DNA follows: TGCGCCAGCAGCCAAGGGACTAGCAGCACAGATACGCAGTATTTT. The encoded protein is CASSQGTSSTDTQYF.

The chain has TRBV4-1 and TRBJ2-2; D gene ambiguous. The germline V gene encodes CDR1 MGHRA and CDR2 YSYEKL. The CDR3 is made up of 14 amino acids. V was trimmed by 3 bases and J by 2 bases, leaving 7 bases between them. CDR3: CASSHGLNTGELFF. The CDR3 DNA reads TGCGCCAGCAGCCATGGCTTAAACACCGGGGAGCTGTTTTTT.

V gene TRBV19 combines with J gene TRBJ1-5; D is unresolved. V was clipped by 6 bases and J by 1 base, with 10 bases between them. Germline V CDR1 and CDR2: LNHDA, SQIVND (reference sequence). This CDR3 contains 14 residues. CDR3 sequence: CASRPPGSNQPQHF. The CDR3 nucleotides read TGTGCCAGTAGACCTCCGGGGAGCAATCAGCCCCAGCATTTT.